The 20 T cell receptor beta chains below were found in one sample sequenced in a study of blood T cell repertoires in COVID-19. Produced via immunoSEQ multiplex PCR; TCRdb's table is partial and in-frame only. The sample holds some 140,000 clones, 78% seen once. Input material: peripheral blood. The receptors here all came from a man between 60 and 70 years old who had recovered from COVID-19.

The rearrangement uses TRBV27 and TRBJ1-3; no clear D. This CDR3 region has 14 residues. V was shortened by 6 bases and J by 3 bases, with 12 bases between the two germline ends. The V gene's germline CDR1 is MNHEY and CDR2 SMNVEV (reference sequence). For the CDR3, the DNA is TGTGCCAGCAGCCCAGTTGCGGATGGAAACACCATATATTTT. It specifies CASSPVADGNTIYF.

V gene TRBV7-9 combines with J gene TRBJ2-7; 10 positions agree with TRBD2. CDR1 is SEHNR and CDR2 is FQNEAQ in the germline V gene (reference sequence). The V and J ends lost 3 bases and 6 bases, in that order; junction bases with no gene match: 8. The CDR3 extends over 15 amino acids. The CDR3 DNA follows: TGTGCCAGCAGCTTTCACCCTTTAGCGGGAGGCGAGCAGTACTTC. Protein sequence: CASSFHPLAGGEQYF.

J is TRBJ2-1 and V is TRBV29-1; D gene unclear. This CDR3 is 11 amino acids long. CDR1 and CDR2 from the germline V gene are SQVTM and ANQGSEA. V was clipped by 6 bases and J by 9 bases, with 12 bases between them. CDR3 amino acids: CSVRWRIEQFF. The CDR3 DNA is TGCAGCGTAAGATGGCGGATTGAGCAGTTCTTC.

The chain has TRBV28 and TRBJ2-7; maybe TRBD1 (6 bases). Germline lookup yields CDR1 MDHEN and CDR2 SYDVKM. The CDR3 is made up of 15 amino acids. The ends were cut back, 5 bases at V and 2 bases at J, with 16 bases in the middle. In nucleotides, the CDR3 is TGTGCCAGCAGTGACCCCGGAACAGGGACCTACGAGCAGTACTTC. The encoded protein is CASSDPGTGTYEQYF.

The rearrangement joins TRBV19 to TRBJ2-3, with TRBD2 matching over 12 bases. Germline lookup yields CDR1 LNHDA and CDR2 SQIVND (reference sequence). CDR3 length: 16 residues. V lost 3 bases to trimming and J lost 4 bases; unmatched junction nucleotides: 5. The CDR3 bases are TGTGCCAGTAGTATCCGACTAGCGGGAGAAGCAGATACGCAGTATTTT. Translated: CASSIRLAGEADTQYF.

V usage is TRBV6-2 or TRBV6-3 and J usage is TRBJ2-1, with 10 bases fitting TRBD1. Germline V lookup: CDR1 MNHEY, CDR2 SVGEGT. This CDR3 is built from 16 residues. V was pared by 2 bases and J by 6 bases, with 7 bases of the junction left unmatched. CDR3 DNA: TGTGCCAGCAGTTACGAGCCGGGACAGGGGCTCAATGAGCAGTTCTTC. This translates into CASSYEPGQGLNEQFF.

The chain combines TRBV7-8 with TRBJ1-3, with D perhaps TRBD1 (6 bases). From germline, CDR1 is SGHVS and CDR2 FQNEAQ. V lost 7 bases and J 7 bases, leaving 23 bases between the germline ends. This CDR3 has 16 amino acids. CDR3 DNA: TGTGCCAGCACCCAACTTAACAGGGTCCGTAGGAACACCATATATTTT. This gives the protein CASTQLNRVRRNTIYF.

V is TRBV4-2 and J is TRBJ2-7, with 9 bases matching TRBD2. CDR1 is LGHNA and CDR2 is YNFKEQ in the germline V gene. J was trimmed by 0 bases and V by 1 base; bases with no gene match: 4. The CDR3 totals 16 residues. The DNA for the CDR3 is TGTGCCAGCAGCCAAGGCGGGGGGGGGAGCTCCTACGAGCAGTACTTC. It specifies CASSQGGGGSSYEQYF.

This clone was counted once. The chain combines TRBV28 with TRBJ1-5; TRBD1 aligns across 11 bases. This CDR3 spans 15 amino acids. With V trimmed by 3 bases and J by 6 bases, 4 bases remained unmatched. The germline V gene encodes CDR1 MDHEN and CDR2 SYDVKM. For the CDR3, the DNA is TGTGCCAGCAGTTTCGGACAGGGGGCTGGTCAGCCCCAGCATTTT. Amino acids: CASSFGQGAGQPQHF. The full variable domain, its missing parts supplied by reference TRBV28 and TRBJ1-5, is DVKVTQSSRYLVKRTGEKVFLECVQDMDHENMFWYRQDPGLGLRLIYFSYDVKMKEKGDIPEGYSVSREKKERFSLILESASTNQTSMYLCASSFGQGAGQPQHFGDGTRLSIL.

Only one count was recorded for this clone. The CDR3 coding sequence is TGTGCCAGCAGCGTAGTGGGACAGGGGGCTGGGAACACTGAAGCTTTCTTT. Protein product: CASSVVGQGAGNTEAFF. The J gene is TRBJ1-1, the V gene TRBV9, with 12 bases aligning to TRBD1. Germline V lookup: CDR1 SGDLS, CDR2 YYNGEE. The CDR3 spans 17 residues. Trimming took 0 bases from V and 1 from J; bases not matched to a gene: 4.

CDR3 amino acids: CASSSSGTGESEQYF. The DNA for the CDR3 is TGTGCCAGCAGCTCCTCCGGGACAGGGGAAAGCGAGCAGTACTTC. This chain uses TRBV21-1 with TRBJ2-7; the table's D call, TRBD1, was not checked against the DNA. TRBV21-1 is a listed pseudogene. The CDR3 totals 15 residues.

The chain employs TRBV7-8 and TRBJ2-2; a weak D match, TRBD1 (5 bases). CDR1 is SGHVS, CDR2 FQNEAQ, per germline. Between the trimmed V and J ends, which lost 2 bases and 2 bases, there was a span of 12 bases. This CDR3 spans 16 amino acids. The CDR3 region is CASSLRGRQNTGELFF. CDR3 DNA sequence: TGTGCCAGCAGCTTAAGGGGCAGGCAAAACACCGGGGAGCTGTTTTTT. Using reference TRBV7-8 and TRBJ2-2 for the parts outside the CDR3, the full variable domain is GAGVSQSPRYKVAKRGQDVALRCDPISGHVSLFWYQQALGQGPEFLTYFQNEAQLDKSGLPSDRFFAERPEGSVSTLKIQRTQQEDSAVYLCASSLRGRQNTGELFFGEGSRLTVL.

There are a few counts of this clone. This rearrangement joins TRBV28 to TRBJ2-1; no definite D call. V was clipped by 6 bases and J by 2 bases, with 2 bases between them. This CDR3 has 11 amino acids. Germline V CDR1 and CDR2: MDHEN, SYDVKM. The CDR3 reads CASSAYNEQFF. CDR3 in DNA: TGTGCCAGCAGCGCCTACAATGAGCAGTTCTTC.

V is TRBV30 and J is TRBJ2-5; 8 nucleotides line up with TRBD2. CDR1 and CDR2 (germline): GTSNPN, SVGIG (reference sequence). The CDR3 has 15 amino acids. V was clipped by 5 bases and J by 0 bases; unmatched bases: 8. CDR3 bases: TGTGCCTGGGGCCCGCGGGGGGTGTACCAAGAGACCCAGTACTTC. Protein: CAWGPRGVYQETQYF.

The genes are TRBV5-1 and TRBJ2-5, with 10 nucleotides matching TRBD1. This CDR3 contains 14 residues. V dropped 4 bases and J dropped 4; count of bases not matched to a gene: 4. Germline V gives CDR1 SGHRS, CDR2 YFSETQ. CDR3 protein: CASSQTGGIETQYF. Written as DNA, the CDR3 is TGCGCCAGCAGCCAGACAGGGGGCATAGAGACCCAGTACTTC.

The rearrangement links TRBV27 to TRBJ2-1, with TRBD2 matching 10 bases. Germline CDR1 MNHEY, CDR2 SMNVEV (reference sequence). This CDR3 region has 15 residues. V was pared by 6 bases and J by 8 bases, with 10 bases of the junction left unmatched. The CDR3 spells CASSGSGTSVYEQFF. The CDR3 DNA sequence: TGTGCCAGCAGCGGCAGCGGGACTAGCGTCTATGAGCAGTTCTTC.

The chain combines TRBV11-3 with TRBJ1-1; D not resolved. Germline V lookup: CDR1 SGHNT, CDR2 YENEEA. The CDR3 spans 13 residues. V lost 3 bases, J lost 2 bases, and 7 bases lay in between. The CDR3 protein is CASSFRGNTEAFF. CDR3 in DNA: TGTGCCAGCAGCTTTCGGGGAAACACTGAAGCTTTCTTT.

Only a few counts were recorded for this clone. The chain has TRBV28 and TRBJ2-4; D not resolved. The length of the CDR3 is 12 residues. Trimming removed 11 bases at V and 0 bases at J, with 8 bases between. Germline V gene lookup returns CDR1 MDHEN and CDR2 SYDVKM. CDR3 loop: CAAGEAKNIQYF. The CDR3, as DNA: TGTGCCGCAGGCGAAGCCAAAAACATTCAGTACTTC. The variable domain in full, completed from reference TRBV28 and TRBJ2-4, reads DVKVTQSSRYLVKRTGEKVFLECVQDMDHENMFWYRQDPGLGLRLIYFSYDVKMKEKGDIPEGYSVSREKKERFSLILESASTNQTSMYLCAAGEAKNIQYFGAGTRLSVL.

The chain couples TRBV11-2 to TRBJ2-5; 8 bases line up with TRBD2. The CDR3 runs 15 residues. Germline assignment: CDR1 SGHAT and CDR2 FQNNGV. The V and J ends lost 5 bases and 4 bases, in that order; junction bases with no gene match: 9. DNA for the CDR3: TGTGCCAGCAGCCCCAACAGCGGGAGCGGAGAGACCCAGTACTTC. The encoded protein is CASSPNSGSGETQYF.

The J gene is TRBJ2-2, the V gene TRBV30; 11 bases map to TRBD2. The germline V gene has CDR1 GTSNPN and CDR2 SVGIG (reference sequence). The length of the CDR3 is 17 residues. V shed 2 bases and J 4 bases; nucleotides not matched to a gene: 9. CDR3: CAWSKLAGGPFTGELFF. As DNA, the CDR3 is TGTGCCTGGAGTAAATTAGCGGGAGGGCCGTTCACCGGGGAGCTGTTTTTT.